These 26 T cell receptor beta chains came from one sample sequenced in a study of T cell responses to AZD1222 COVID-19 vaccine. Measured with immunoSEQ multiplex PCR; TCRdb has only the in-frame clones, and not every one. The sample has 150,000 to 200,000 clones, just over 90% seen once; the top ten hold about 3%. The sequenced sample was peripheral blood, obtained on day 0 of AZD1222 vaccination. These receptors were taken from an adult in good health.

A single count supports this clone. The V gene is TRBV19, the J gene TRBJ1-6, with 9 bases matching TRBD1. The CDR3 contains 16 residues. The V gene's germline CDR1 is LNHDA and CDR2 SQIVND (reference sequence). V dropped 5 bases and J dropped 5; count of bases not matched to a gene: 7. CDR3 region: CASSAGQGYNNSPLHF. As DNA, the CDR3 is TGTGCCAGTAGTGCGGGACAGGGATATAATAATTCACCCCTCCACTTT.

The chain employs TRBV18 and TRBJ1-2, with 8 positions matching TRBD1. Germline CDR1 KGHSH, CDR2 LQKENI. The ends lost 5 bases at V and 4 bases at J; junction bases unmatched: 12. The CDR3 length is 16 residues. DNA of the CDR3: TGTGCCAGCTCAACTAAATCGACAGGGGTGGGCTATGGCTACACCTTC. As protein: CASSTKSTGVGYGYTF.

This chain links TRBV11-2 with TRBJ1-1, with 11 bases that match TRBD1. Germline V lookup: CDR1 SGHAT, CDR2 FQNNGV. The CDR3 length is 15 residues. J gave up 5 bases and V 4 bases, and 6 bases lay outside the gene matches. CDR3 DNA: TGTGCCAGCAGCTCGGACAGGGGGCGGGAAACTGAAGCTTTCTTT. Amino acid sequence: CASSSDRGRETEAFF.

V and J are TRBV18 and TRBJ2-7; 9 bases match TRBD1. The V gene end was trimmed by 6 bases and the J gene end by 3 bases; junction bases not matched to a gene: 6. CDR3 length equals 14 residues. Germline V lookup: CDR1 KGHSH, CDR2 LQKENI. The CDR3 DNA reads TGTGCCAGCTCCCTCGGACAGGGGAGCTACGAGCAGTACTTC. As protein: CASSLGQGSYEQYF.

The V and J genes are TRBV4-1 and TRBJ1-1, with D perhaps TRBD1 (6 bases). Germline values: CDR1 MGHRA, CDR2 YSYEKL. Trimming left V 0 bases short and J 4 bases short, with 12 bases between. CDR3 size: 15 residues. CDR3 nucleotide sequence: TGCGCCAGCAGCCAAGACGGCGGGGGCGGCACTGAAGCTTTCTTT. It is translated as CASSQDGGGGTEAFF.

The chain joins TRBV4-3 to TRBJ1-4; the D gene is possibly TRBD1 (6 bases). The CDR3 contains 15 residues. Trimming stripped 0 bases from V and 5 bases from J, with 10 bases between. The germline V gene has CDR1 LGHNA and CDR2 YSLEER. CDR3 residues: CASSQDRGGNEKLFF. CDR3 DNA: TGCGCCAGCAGCCAAGATCGAGGGGGGAATGAAAAACTGTTTTTT.

The chain uses TRBV13 and TRBJ2-2; 8 positions match TRBD1. CDR1 is PRHDT and CDR2 is FYEKMQ in the germline V gene (reference sequence). The CDR3 spans 14 residues. J was trimmed by 5 bases and V by 6 bases; bases with no gene match: 5. The CDR3: CASSRTGRTGELFF. The CDR3 DNA is TGTGCCAGCAGTAGGACAGGGAGAACCGGGGAGCTGTTTTTT.

This clone has only a few counts. The genes are TRBV19 and TRBJ1-3; D remains unclear. The CDR3 is made up of 14 amino acids. Germline assignment: CDR1 LNHDA and CDR2 SQIVND (reference sequence). The V and J ends lost 4 bases and 5 bases respectively, with 12 bases between them. The CDR3 here is CASSTRSIRNTIYF. The DNA for the CDR3 is TGTGCCAGTAGTACCCGATCCATCCGAAACACCATATATTTT. Together with reference TRBV19 and TRBJ1-3, the CDR3 gives the full variable domain: DGGITQSPKYLFRKEGQNVTLSCEQNLNHDAMYWYRQDPGQGLRLIYYSQIVNDFQKGDIAEGYSVSREKKESFPLTVTSAQKNPTAFYLCASSTRSIRNTIYFGEGSWLTVV.

The V and J genes are TRBV19 and TRBJ2-2; D may be TRBD1 or TRBD2 (5 bases each). CDR3 size: 16 residues. Germline V CDR1 and CDR2: LNHDA, SQIVND (reference sequence). The ends were cut back, 5 bases at V and 3 bases at J, with 16 bases in the middle. The CDR3 here is CASSPTGGRDTGELFF. CDR3 sequence (DNA): TGTGCCAGTAGTCCCACTGGGGGTAGGGACACCGGGGAGCTGTTTTTT.

The chain is built from TRBV9 and TRBJ2-1, with 7 bases aligning to TRBD2. CDR3 length: 15 amino acids. The J segment lost 7 bases and the V segment lost 0 bases, leaving 7 bases of the junction unmatched. Germline CDR1 is SGDLS and CDR2 is YYNGEE. Here the CDR3 DNA reads TGTGCCAGCAGCGTAGATGCAGCGGGGTGGAATGAGCAGTTCTTC. Protein product: CASSVDAAGWNEQFF.

The chain joins TRBV27 to TRBJ2-5; possible D gene TRBD2, 6 bases. The CDR3 is made up of 15 amino acids. Trimming took 2 bases from V and 5 from J, leaving 15 bases between them. Germline values: CDR1 MNHEY, CDR2 SMNVEV (reference sequence). CDR3 residues: CASSLGYGGMETQYF. The CDR3 DNA follows: TGTGCCAGCAGTTTAGGTTACGGGGGTATGGAGACCCAGTACTTC.

The CDR3 sequence: CASSTDRASNQPQHF. The CDR3 coding sequence is TGTGCCAGTAGTACGGACAGGGCGAGCAATCAGCCCCAGCATTTT. This chain connects TRBV19 to TRBJ1-5; TRBD1 agrees at 8 bases. The V and J ends lost 4 bases and 1 base, in that order; junction bases with no gene match: 3. The CDR3 has 15 amino acids. The germline gives CDR1 LNHDA, CDR2 SQIVND (reference sequence). Together with reference TRBV19 and TRBJ1-5, the CDR3 gives the full variable domain: DGGITQSPKYLFRKEGQNVTLSCEQNLNHDAMYWYRQDPGQGLRLIYYSQIVNDFQKGDIAEGYSVSREKKESFPLTVTSAQKNPTAFYLCASSTDRASNQPQHFGDGTRLSIL.

The V and J genes are TRBV5-6 and TRBJ1-4, with TRBD1 as a possible D gene (5 bases). The germline CDR1 and CDR2 sequences are SGHDT and YYEEEE. V dropped 1 base and J dropped 8 bases, with 12 bases sitting between them. The CDR3 loop spans 14 amino acids. The CDR3 DNA is TGTGCCAGCAGCTTGTGGGGGATCGGCGAAAAACTGTTTTTT. Its translation: CASSLWGIGEKLFF.

CDR3 amino acids: CASSGGLEAFF. The CDR3 nucleotides read TGTGCCAGCAGTGGGGGCCTGGAAGCTTTCTTT. The chain is built from TRBV9 and TRBJ1-1, with D possibly matching TRBD1 (6 bases). V was cut by 5 bases and J by 8 bases, with 10 bases left in between. CDR1 and CDR2 (germline): SGDLS, YYNGEE. CDR3 length: 11 residues.

This sequence joins TRBV7-9 and TRBJ1-1; tentatively, D is TRBD1 (6 bases). Germline CDR1 reads SEHNR; CDR2 reads FQNEAQ (reference sequence). The ends were cut back, 1 base at V and 5 bases at J, with 20 bases in the middle. The CDR3 is 17 residues long. CDR3 loop: CASSLGGAPGGETEAFF. For the CDR3, the DNA is TGTGCCAGCAGCTTAGGGGGGGCCCCGGGCGGGGAAACTGAAGCTTTCTTT.

The rearrangement uses TRBV5-1 and TRBJ2-7, with D tentatively TRBD1 (6 bases). V lost 4 bases and J 0 bases, leaving 8 bases between the germline ends. CDR1 SGHRS and CDR2 YFSETQ come from the germline V gene. This CDR3 spans 13 amino acids. CDR3 sequence: CASSQGSSYEQYF. DNA for the CDR3: TGCGCCAGCAGCCAGGGGAGCTCCTACGAGCAGTACTTC.

The chain uses TRBV11-2 and TRBJ1-2, with unresolved D. In germline, CDR1 is SGHAT, CDR2 FQNNGV. With 5 bases removed from V and 2 bases from J, the gap between germline ends came to 15 bases. This CDR3 has 15 amino acids. The CDR3 spells CASSMQRIINYGYTF. The CDR3 DNA reads TGTGCCAGCAGCATGCAGCGGATAATAAACTATGGCTACACCTTC.

The genes are TRBV7-2 and TRBJ1-6; possible D gene TRBD1, 5 bases. Trimming took off 5 bases at V and 11 bases at J, with 13 bases between the two ends. This CDR3 region has 13 residues. The germline CDR1 and CDR2 sequences are SGHTA and FQGNSA. The CDR3 reads CASSATDFAPLHF. For the CDR3, the DNA is TGTGCCAGCAGCGCGACAGATTTTGCACCCCTCCACTTT.

This clone was seen just once. This chain links TRBV5-1 with TRBJ2-7; TRBD1 matches at 7 bases. This CDR3 is built from 14 residues. Unmatched junction bases numbered 5, after V lost 4 bases and J lost 1 base. CDR1 is SGHRS, CDR2 YFSETQ, per germline. The CDR3 DNA is TGCGCCAGCAGCCCCGGGGACAGATCCTACGAGCAGTACTTC. As protein: CASSPGDRSYEQYF.

V usage is TRBV7-8 and J usage is TRBJ2-3; 8 nucleotides align to TRBD2. Germline CDR1 SGHVS, CDR2 FQNEAQ. V lost 5 bases to trimming and J lost 1 base; unmatched junction nucleotides: 5. The CDR3 is 15 amino acids. CDR3 residues: CASSRRGAGTDTQYF. The CDR3 bases are TGTGCCAGCAGCCGGCGGGGGGCCGGCACAGATACGCAGTATTTT.

The gene calls are TRBV29-1 and TRBJ1-6; 7 positions agree with TRBD1. After removal of 8 bases from V and 8 bases from J, the junction contained 9 bases not matched to a gene. Germline CDR1 reads SQVTM; CDR2 reads ANQGSEA. This CDR3 region has 13 residues. CDR3 sequence (DNA): TGCAGCATCCGGGACAGCAAAGATTCACCCCTCCACTTT. This codes for CSIRDSKDSPLHF.

V gene TRBV7-3 combines with J gene TRBJ2-2, with 7 bases fitting TRBD2. J lost 5 bases, V lost 5 bases, and 20 bases had no gene match. Germline V gene data show CDR1 as SGHTA and CDR2 as FQGTGA. The CDR3 spans 19 residues. Here the CDR3 reads CASSLQPPGGRRGTGELFF. DNA for the CDR3: TGTGCCAGCAGCCTCCAACCGCCGGGTGGCAGGCGGGGGACCGGGGAGCTGTTTTTT.

The V and J genes are TRBV10-3 and TRBJ2-1; D perhaps matches TRBD2 (6 bases). V was cut by 0 bases and J by 1 base, with 13 bases left in between. Germline values: CDR1 ENHRY, CDR2 SYGVKD. The CDR3 is 17 residues long. CDR3 nucleotides: TGTGCCATCAGTGAGTCGGAACGGGGGACTTCCTACAATGAGCAGTTCTTC. This encodes CAISESERGTSYNEQFF.

There are a few counts of this clone. This sequence joins TRBV7-2 and TRBJ2-3, with D possibly being TRBD2 (6 bases). The ends were cut back, 6 bases at V and 3 bases at J, with 22 bases in the middle. Per the germline V gene, CDR1 is SGHTA and CDR2 is FQGNSA. The CDR3 has 17 amino acids. CDR3 DNA sequence: TGTGCCAGCAGTCAAGGTCCCGGACTAATAATAACAGATACGCAGTATTTT. The encoded protein is CASSQGPGLIITDTQYF.

This clone was found a few times. This chain connects TRBV29-1 to TRBJ2-7; TRBD2 aligns across 7 bases. This CDR3 has 15 amino acids. Trimming cost V 6 bases and J 2 bases; bases outside gene matches: 13. CDR1 and CDR2 (germline): SQVTM, ANQGSEA. The DNA for the CDR3 is TGCAGCGTGCTAGCGGTTAACAGGAAAACCTACGAGCAGTACTTC. This encodes CSVLAVNRKTYEQYF.

The J gene is TRBJ2-5, the V gene TRBV5-6; possible D gene TRBD1, 6 bases. The V gene's germline CDR1 is SGHDT and CDR2 YYEEEE. Trimming stripped 1 base from V and 4 bases from J, with 11 bases between. The CDR3 extends over 14 amino acids. The CDR3 region has the DNA TGTGCCAGCAGCTTGCCGCAGGGGTCAGAGACCCAGTACTTC. This encodes CASSLPQGSETQYF.